This T cell receptor beta chain was recovered during a study of blood T cell repertoires in COVID-19. The overall study: The samples span acute and convalescent COVID-19 from the United States, Italy and Spain.

The protocol was immunoSEQ multiplex PCR, while the TCRdb copy is restricted to in-frame clones and leaves out a portion. The data show about 160,000 clones, roughly 80% seen once. Germline V lookup: CDR1 SGHRS, CDR2 YFSETQ. This CDR3 is 15 amino acids long. The ends lost 5 bases at V and 4 bases at J; junction bases unmatched: 12. The chain links TRBV5-1 to TRBJ2-7, with 7 positions matching TRBD2. Sequenced material: PBMCs or T cells enriched from blood (not recorded which). This sequence originates from a woman in her thirties or forties with acute COVID-19. DNA of the CDR3: TGCGCCAGCAGTGTAACGGGAGACGGGAGGTACGAGCAGTACTTC. Encoded protein: CASSVTGDGRYEQYF.